The 19 T cell receptor beta chains listed next were all sequenced from one sample in a study of cytomegalovirus exposure and HLA in healthy donors. Profiling relied on immunoSEQ multiplex PCR, and the TCRdb table lists in-frame clones only, not all of them. The data hold roughly 56,000 clones, with roughly 94% observed a single time. The sequenced sample was PBMCs. These receptors were collected from a man younger than 35 in good health and CMV-seronegative.

V and J are TRBV19 and TRBJ2-1; TRBD2 agrees at 7 bases. CDR3 size: 14 residues. CDR1 and CDR2 from the germline V gene are LNHDA and SQIVND (reference sequence). The J segment lost 7 bases and the V segment lost 1 base, leaving 4 bases of the junction unmatched. This CDR3 is CASSIVGGTNEQFF. The CDR3 nucleotides are TGTGCCAGTAGTATAGTCGGGGGGACGAATGAGCAGTTCTTC.

This clone was picked up one time. The V gene is TRBV7-8, the J gene TRBJ1-2; D possibly corresponds to TRBD1 (6 bases). The CDR3 is 17 amino acids. V shed 1 base and J shed 2 bases, with 17 bases lying between them. CDR1 is SGHVS, CDR2 FQNEAQ, per germline. The DNA of the CDR3 is TGTGCCAGCAGCTTAGTAGTATGGACAGAAGGGAACTATGGCTACACCTTC. Translation gives CASSLVVWTEGNYGYTF. Combining the CDR3 with reference TRBV7-8 and TRBJ1-2 gives the whole variable domain GAGVSQSPRYKVAKRGQDVALRCDPISGHVSLFWYQQALGQGPEFLTYFQNEAQLDKSGLPSDRFFAERPEGSVSTLKIQRTQQEDSAVYLCASSLVVWTEGNYGYTFGSGTRLTVV.

This chain uses TRBV2 with TRBJ1-1; 7 nucleotides line up with TRBD1. Germline assignment: CDR1 SNHLY and CDR2 FYNNEI. CDR3 size: 17 residues. The V segment lost 3 bases and the J segment 6 bases; nucleotides outside the gene matches: 16. The CDR3 DNA reads TGTGCCAGCAGTGAGCCCGACAGGGTCGGGCCAAGGGCTGAAGCTTTCTTT. Encoded protein: CASSEPDRVGPRAEAFF.

V gene TRBV7-2 combines with J gene TRBJ2-2; D remains ambiguous. The CDR3 runs to 17 residues. Germline V CDR1 and CDR2: SGHTA, FQGNSA. Trimming took 1 base from V and 4 from J, leaving 16 bases between them. CDR3 region: CASSLGGVVVGTGELFF. CDR3 nucleotide sequence: TGTGCCAGCAGCTTAGGTGGAGTGGTTGTCGGCACCGGGGAGCTGTTTTTT.

This chain connects TRBV6-4 to TRBJ1-2; 7 nucleotides agree with TRBD1. The CDR3 runs to 14 residues. The ends lost 0 bases at V and 4 bases at J; junction bases unmatched: 2. The germline CDR1 and CDR2 sequences are MRHNA and SNTAGT. As DNA, the CDR3 is TGTGCCAGCAGTGACTCACCAGGGGGCTATGGCTACACCTTC. It specifies CASSDSPGGYGYTF.

The rearrangement links TRBV30 to TRBJ1-2, with D hard to call. V was pared by 7 bases and J by 5 bases, with 17 bases between. This CDR3 spans 13 amino acids. Germline V CDR1 and CDR2: GTSNPN, SVGIG (reference sequence). The CDR3 loop reads CALLSGVYYGYTF. CDR3 bases: TGTGCCTTACTCTCCGGGGTTTATTATGGCTACACCTTC.

The chain has TRBV5-8 and TRBJ1-1; D is unclear. V lost 0 bases to trimming and J lost 3 bases, with 9 bases between them. Germline CDR1 SGHTS, CDR2 YDEGEE. The CDR3 contains 14 residues. CDR3 nucleotides: TGTGCCAGCAGCTTGGAGGGCGGGTACACTGAAGCTTTCTTT. It is translated as CASSLEGGYTEAFF.

The V call is TRBV30, the J call TRBJ1-1, with 8 bases lining up with TRBD1. The trim removed 5 bases at V and 1 base at J, leaving 9 bases unmatched. This CDR3 is 15 amino acids long. Germline values: CDR1 GTSNPN, CDR2 SVGIG (reference sequence). The CDR3 protein is CAWSNRGWANTEAFF. DNA for the CDR3: TGTGCCTGGTCGAACAGGGGGTGGGCGAACACTGAAGCTTTCTTT.

The gene calls are TRBV6-1 and TRBJ2-2; D not resolved. Germline loops: CDR1 MNHNS, CDR2 SASEGT. The CDR3 is 12 amino acids. Trimming left V 3 bases short and J 6 bases short, with 5 bases between. CDR3 in DNA: TGTGCCAGCAGTGATCTATCCGGGGAGCTGTTTTTT. It codes for CASSDLSGELFF.

This sequence joins TRBV29-1 and TRBJ1-2; TRBD1 agrees at 7 bases. CDR1 is SQVTM, CDR2 ANQGSEA, per germline. This CDR3 is 11 amino acids long. Trimming at V came to 3 bases and at J to 6 bases, leaving 1 base not matched to a gene. CDR3 sequence reads: CSVDRGNGYTF. CDR3 nucleotide sequence: TGCAGCGTTGACAGGGGGAATGGCTACACCTTC.

The gene calls are TRBV5-8 and TRBJ2-1, with D unresolved. The germline V gene has CDR1 SGHTS and CDR2 YDEGEE. This CDR3 has 15 residues. Trimming left V 3 bases short and J 3 bases short, with 13 bases between. The CDR3 DNA is TGTGCCAGCAGCTATTACAGTTTACTCTACAATGAGCAGTTCTTC. Residues: CASSYYSLLYNEQFF.

This clone was seen only once. This chain joins TRBV19 and TRBJ2-1; 10 bases agree with TRBD2. Germline V gene lookup returns CDR1 LNHDA and CDR2 SQIVND (reference sequence). The CDR3 contains 15 residues. The trim removed 5 bases at V and 2 bases at J, leaving 3 bases unmatched. CDR3 DNA: TGTGCCAGTAGTGTCGGGACTAGCGCCTACAATGAGCAGTTCTTC. Its translation is CASSVGTSAYNEQFF.

The chain carries TRBV7-9 and TRBJ2-1; 10 nucleotides agree with TRBD2. The V gene's germline CDR1 is SEHNR and CDR2 FQNEAQ (reference sequence). The trim removed 4 bases at V and 3 bases at J, leaving 3 bases unmatched. CDR3 length: 15 residues. In DNA form, the CDR3 reads TGTGCCAGCAGCTCAGCGGGAGGGTACTACAATGAGCAGTTCTTC. This gives the protein CASSSAGGYYNEQFF.

The chain recombines TRBV10-3 with TRBJ2-3, with 9 bases that match TRBD1. Germline CDR1 reads ENHRY; CDR2 reads SYGVKD. The CDR3 runs 12 residues. The V segment lost 10 bases and the J segment 4 bases; nucleotides outside the gene matches: 3. DNA of the CDR3: TGTGCCACTACAGGGGGCCCAGATACGCAGTATTTT. Its translation is CATTGGPDTQYF.

The chain joins TRBV27 to TRBJ2-1, with unresolved D. V was cut by 6 bases and J by 0 bases, with 18 bases left in between. CDR3 length: 17 residues. Germline V gives CDR1 MNHEY, CDR2 SMNVEV (reference sequence). In DNA form, the CDR3 reads TGTGCCAGCAGACTACGGGTACCGGGTAGCTCCTACAATGAGCAGTTCTTC. Amino acids: CASRLRVPGSSYNEQFF.

The rearrangement links TRBV7-9 to TRBJ2-1; 12 bases line up with TRBD2. CDR1 and CDR2 (germline): SEHNR, FQNEAQ (reference sequence). Trimming cost V 4 bases and J 4 bases; bases outside gene matches: 2. CDR3 size: 15 residues. CDR3 in amino acids: CASSSGLAGYNEQFF. CDR3 nucleotide sequence: TGTGCCAGCAGCTCCGGACTAGCGGGGTACAATGAGCAGTTCTTC. Filled out from reference TRBV7-9 and TRBJ2-1, the complete variable domain reads DTGVSQNPRHKITKRGQNVTFRCDPISEHNRLYWYRQTLGQGPEFLTYFQNEAQLEKSRLLSDRFSAERPKGSFSTLEIQRTEQGDSAMYLCASSSGLAGYNEQFFGPGTRLTVL.

The chain has TRBV27 and TRBJ2-3; D remains ambiguous. The CDR3 spans 14 residues. Germline values: CDR1 MNHEY, CDR2 SMNVEV (reference sequence). V lost 7 bases, J lost 1 base, and 12 bases lay in between. In DNA form, the CDR3 reads TGTGCCAGCAAGAACAGTGAACGCACAGATACGCAGTATTTT. Translating it yields CASKNSERTDTQYF.

This sequence joins TRBV28 and TRBJ1-1, with no clear D. Trimming pared 2 bases from V and 5 bases from J, leaving 12 bases between. There are 14 residues in the CDR3. Germline V CDR1 and CDR2: MDHEN, SYDVKM. The CDR3: CASSLVSRATEAFF. Here the CDR3 DNA reads TGTGCCAGCAGTTTAGTATCGAGGGCTACTGAAGCTTTCTTT.

The J gene is TRBJ1-2, the V gene TRBV6-5, with 8 bases that match TRBD1. There are 13 residues in the CDR3. V lost 6 bases, J lost 4 bases, and 4 bases stayed unmatched. Per germline, CDR1 MNHEY and CDR2 SVGAGI. In DNA, the CDR3 is TGTGCCAGCAGCAGACAGGGGACCTATGGCTACACCTTC. This sequence encodes CASSRQGTYGYTF.